This T cell receptor (beta chain) originates from a study of glioma-infiltrating T cells. Findings of the study overall: Gliomas, especially low-grade, showed above-expected tissue-blood divergence; non-neoplastic patients showed below. Very few CDR3 sequences were shared between tissue and blood.

CDR3 size: 14 residues. The V and J ends lost 2 bases and 10 bases, in that order; junction bases with no gene match: 8. The germline V gene has CDR1 SGHKS and CDR2 YYEKEE (reference sequence). This clonotype was recorded at least ten times. The antigen is undetermined. Using RNA template, CDR3s of TCR alpha and beta were amplified with iRepertoire arm-PCR. Input was roughly 100-450 ng of tissue mRNA or PBMC total RNA. TCRdb re-called the multiplex PCR reads with MiXCR, one entry per CDR3 protein. This sample has about 3,000 distinct CDR3 sequences; around a third occur once, and the top ten carry roughly 7.3%.

This TCR derives from a human donor with low-grade glioma or glioblastoma, undergoing nonglioma brain surgery, or in good health (not recorded which). The rearrangement joins TRBV5-5 to TRBJ2-1, with 8 bases fitting TRBD1. The sample consisted of glioma tissue, nonneoplastic brain tissue, or PBMCs (not recorded which). DNA for the CDR3: TGTGCCAGCAGCTTCTACCAGGGGGCGGACGAGCAGTTCTTC. Translated: CASSFYQGADEQFF.